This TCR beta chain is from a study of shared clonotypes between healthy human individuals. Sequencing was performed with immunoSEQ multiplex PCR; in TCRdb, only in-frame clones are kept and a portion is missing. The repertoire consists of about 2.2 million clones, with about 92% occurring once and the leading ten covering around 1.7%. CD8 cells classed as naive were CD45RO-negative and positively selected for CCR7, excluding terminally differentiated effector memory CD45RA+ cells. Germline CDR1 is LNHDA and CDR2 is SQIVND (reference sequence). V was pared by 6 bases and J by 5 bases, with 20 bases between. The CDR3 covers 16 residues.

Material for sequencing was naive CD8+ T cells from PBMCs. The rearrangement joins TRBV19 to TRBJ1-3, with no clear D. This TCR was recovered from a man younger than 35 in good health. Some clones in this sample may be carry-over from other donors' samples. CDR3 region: CASSPVGGVVRNTIYF. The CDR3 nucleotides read TGTGCCAGTAGCCCTGTCGGCGGAGTAGTTCGAAACACCATATATTTT.